The rows below give T cell receptor beta chains drawn from one sample of a study of OX40 agonist ivuxolimab in advanced cancers. Profiling relied on immunoSEQ multiplex PCR, and the TCRdb table lists in-frame clones only, not all of them. The sample shows about 69,000 clones, about 80% of them seen only once. The input for sequencing was CD4+ or CD8+ T cells sorted from blood, taken in a trial of the OX40 agonist ivuxolimab. The source is an adult with an advanced solid tumor such as melanoma, head and neck, liver or kidney cancer. Each CDR3 is given without its conserved first and last residue.

TRBJ1-5 | TRBV6-7 | ASSHQDREGNQPQH
TRBJ2-7 | TRBV11-1 | ASSLGRDYEQY
TRBJ1-1 | TRBV5-1 | ASSITGGLAEAF
TRBJ2-3 | TRBV15 | ATSREHPTDTQY
TRBJ2-7 | TRBV18 | ASSRDPGQTYEQY
TRBJ2-1 | TRBV18 | ASSLGTGTDEQF
TRBJ1-2 | TRBV7-9 | ASSKPGRLGHGYT
TRBJ2-3 | TRBV30 | ASGTSGFSDTQY
TRBJ1-1 | TRBV20-1 | SAHTGGPSQ
TRBJ2-1 | TRBV18 | ASSPGTRNYNEQF
TRBJ2-1 | TRBV28 | ASSGDGLAIDNEQF
TRBJ1-5 | TRBV10-1 | ASSERRDQPQH
TRBJ1-2 | TRBV10-3 | AISESGGSNYGYT
TRBJ1-1 | TRBV20-1 | SAGVVTEAF
TRBJ2-1 | TRBV7-8 | ASSSWTGYNEQF
TRBJ2-3 | TRBV6-1 | ASSEVLAGSTDTQY
TRBJ1-2 | TRBV6-1 | ASRGGTRYGYT
TRBJ2-3 | TRBV4-1 | ASSLGGEVDTQY
TRBJ1-2 | TRBV19 | ASTPLGQADYGYT
TRBJ1-4 | TRBV5-1 | ASRRTGYEKLF
TRBJ2-5 | TRBV7-2 | ASSPQSAGGGLQETQY
TRBJ2-7 | TRBV5-6 | ASSSGTSGYEQY
TRBJ1-5 | TRBV5-6 | ASSLNRDGLQH
TRBJ2-3 | TRBV7-7 | ASSSSGDPTDTQY
TRBJ2-1 | TRBV18 | ASSPTSYNEQF
TRBJ2-5 | TRBV28 | ASSLSGGRTRETQY
TRBJ2-5 | TRBV5-1 | ASSQEVNEVTQY
TRBJ2-5 | TRBV7-3 | ASSRDRGETQY
TRBJ1-1 | TRBV7-6 | ASSPPRAGGVEAF
TRBJ2-1 | TRBV4-1 | ASSLWTGGNEQF
TRBJ1-1 | TRBV28 | ASSDRQAF
TRBJ2-7 | TRBV6-1 | ASRVDRSDSYEQY
TRBJ1-4 | TRBV29-1 | SVAAATNEKLF
TRBJ1-3 | TRBV6-1 | ASRALSLSGNTIY
TRBJ2-5 | TRBV2 | ASSVTLGTGQETQY
TRBJ1-4 | TRBV6-6 | ASSSDRGGDEKLF
TRBJ2-3 | TRBV10-1 | ASSGISTDTQY
TRBJ1-5 | TRBV20-1 | SASPGVPQH
TRBJ2-1 | TRBV6-5 | ASSSGQGVYNEQF
TRBJ2-3 | TRBV7-3 | ASSLGTSTDTQY
TRBJ1-2 | TRBV29-1 | SVEAGTGGYGYT
TRBJ2-2 | TRBV7-8 | ASRDGELF
TRBJ2-3 | TRBV5-1 | ASSLAGEGDTQY
TRBJ2-3 | TRBV10-3 | ATAPGGTDTQY
TRBJ1-5 | TRBV28 | ASSADRGDRGNQPQH
TRBJ1-4 | TRBV2 | ASSERVREKLF
TRBJ2-7 | TRBV5-4 | ASSQTGNEQY
TRBJ2-7 | TRBV20-1 | SVRTYEQY
TRBJ2-2 | TRBV18 | ASSLYPDGSTGELF
TRBJ1-1 | TRBV5-4 | ASSTRGGAYTEAF
TRBJ2-1 | TRBV11-3 | ASSRTTSNEQF
TRBJ2-1 | TRBV30 | AWSESNEQF
TRBJ1-2 | TRBV18 | ASSRRDEIYGYT
TRBJ2-2 | TRBV4-2 | ASSQDTQREGRTGELF
TRBJ2-2 | TRBV18 | ASSPNGGSYGELF
TRBJ1-2 | TRBV4-1 | ASSGRDGSGGDYGYT